This is a list of T cell receptor beta chains from one sample in a study of blood T cell repertoires in COVID-19. This table comes from immunoSEQ multiplex PCR, and its TCRdb copy is limited to in-frame clones, with some not included. The sample carries approximately 120,000 clones, roughly four fifths recorded once. Sequencing input: peripheral blood. These receptor sequences come from a human donor in a cohort sampled during active COVID-19. The CDR3 runs from the conserved cysteine through the conserved F or W. A D gene is named only where the DNA matches it firmly. The size field is filled for only some rows; it gives once, few, many or a size class.

j_call cdr3_length clone_size d_call v_call cdr3_nt cdr3_aa
TRBJ1-1 15 . . TRBV19 TGTGCCAGTCGGCGACGGGGGGGTATGAACACTGAAGCTTTCTTT CASRRRGGMNTEAFF
TRBJ1-1 13 . . TRBV7-9 TGTGCCAGCAGGAATACAGGGAATGGAGAAGCTTTCTTT CASRNTGNGEAFF
TRBJ2-7 15 . TRBD1 TRBV2 TGTGCCAGCAGTGAGGGGACAGGCTATTCCTACGAGCAGTACTTC CASSEGTGYSYEQYF
TRBJ2-7 15 . . TRBV4-1 TGCGCCAGCAGCCAAGAGGTGGGAGCACCGCTTGGGCAGTACTTC CASSQEVGAPLGQYF
TRBJ2-1 19 . TRBD2 TRBV9 TGTGCCAGCAGCGTAGCTAAGCCAGGGGGTAGCGGGAGGCACAATGAGCAGTTCTTC CASSVAKPGGSGRHNEQFF
TRBJ1-4 15 few TRBD1 TRBV28 TGTGCCAGCAGCATACCTACCGGGACAGCTGAAAAACTGTTTTTT CASSIPTGTAEKLFF
TRBJ2-3 13 once . TRBV7-2 TGTGCCAGCAGCTTAGCAATGAGGTCTACGCAGTATTTT CASSLAMRSTQYF
TRBJ1-2 11 once . TRBV12-3/TRBV12-4 TGTGCCACCGCGGCTAACTATGGCTACACCTTC CATAANYGYTF
TRBJ2-2 17 few TRBD1 TRBV4-3 TGCGCCAGCAGCCAGAAACTGGGGACAGCAAACACCGGGGAGCTGTTTTTT CASSQKLGTANTGELFF
TRBJ2-5 15 . TRBD1 TRBV5-4 TGTGCCAGCAGCTCAAGACAGGGGCAGGGAGAGACCCAGTACTTC CASSSRQGQGETQYF
TRBJ2-7 16 . TRBD1 TRBV27 TGTGCCAGCAGTTTATACTCCGACAGGGCATCCTACGAGCAGTACTTC CASSLYSDRASYEQYF
TRBJ2-1 11 once TRBD2 TRBV20-1 TGCGGGACTAGCAACAACAATGAGCAGTTCTTC CGTSNNNEQFF
TRBJ2-5 15 . TRBD2 TRBV27 TGTGCCAGCAGCCGGGGGGGTCTGGGGCAAGAGACCCAGTACTTC CASSRGGLGQETQYF
TRBJ2-7 15 . . TRBV6-2/TRBV6-3 TGTGCCAGCAGTCCCGTCGTGGGAGCCTCCTACGAGCAGTACTTC CASSPVVGASYEQYF
TRBJ2-7 13 . . TRBV27 TGTGCCAGCAGTTTAGCCGCGGGATGGGAGCAGTACTTC CASSLAAGWEQYF
TRBJ2-3 15 . TRBD1 TRBV19 TGTGCCAGTAGTATGGCCGGGACAGGGTACGATACGCAGTATTTT CASSMAGTGYDTQYF
TRBJ1-3 18 . TRBD1 TRBV18 TGTGCCAGCTCACCAAGGGTCGGGACAGGGGGCCCTGGAAACACCATATATTTT CASSPRVGTGGPGNTIYF
TRBJ2-5 14 . TRBD1 TRBV11-2 TGTGCCAGCAGCTTCCGACAGGGCGGGGAGACCCAGTACTTC CASSFRQGGETQYF
TRBJ1-2 12 few . TRBV2 TGTGCCAGCAGTGAACAGGGTTGGGGCTACACCTTC CASSEQGWGYTF
TRBJ1-3 16 . . TRBV28 TGTGCCAGCAGGGGATCCCCGGAGGACTCTGGAAACACCATATATTTT CASRGSPEDSGNTIYF
TRBJ2-1 15 . . TRBV15 TGTGCCACCAGCAGAGATAGAGGGTCCTACAATGAGCAGTTCTTC CATSRDRGSYNEQFF
TRBJ1-1 14 . . TRBV29-1 TGCAGCGTTGAAAGGAGCGGGTTAGACGCTGAAGCTTTCTTT CSVERSGLDAEAFF
TRBJ2-1 15 . TRBD1 TRBV28 TGTGCCAGCAGTAATTCCGGGACAGGGTTGAGTGAGCAGTTCTTC CASSNSGTGLSEQFF
TRBJ2-5 13 . TRBD1 TRBV28 TGTGCCAGCAGCAGGACAGGGGCAGAGACCCAGTACTTC CASSRTGAETQYF
TRBJ2-6 18 once TRBD2 TRBV6-1 TGTGCCAGCAGTGAACACACGGGAGGGAGGTCTGGGGCCAACGTCCTGACTTTC CASSEHTGGRSGANVLTF
TRBJ2-7 15 . TRBD2 TRBV29-1 TGCAGCGTTGAACTCCTAGCGGGGGGATTCTACGAGCAGTACTTC CSVELLAGGFYEQYF
TRBJ2-1 16 few . TRBV11-3 TGTGCCAGCAGCTCGATAGAGGGTTTTATGGCGGGTGAGCAGTTCTTC CASSSIEGFMAGEQFF
TRBJ2-3 19 . TRBD2 TRBV6-4 TGTGCCAGCAGTGACGCCGAAGGACTAGCGGGGGAGGGGACAGATACGCAGTATTTT CASSDAEGLAGEGTDTQYF
TRBJ2-7 13 . TRBD1 TRBV19 TGTGCCAGTAGTTGGGACAGGGGCTACGAGCAGTACTTC CASSWDRGYEQYF
TRBJ2-7 15 . TRBD1 TRBV5-1 TGCGCCAGCAGCGGCGGGCGACAGGGGAACTACGAGCAGTACTTC CASSGGRQGNYEQYF
TRBJ2-3 14 few . TRBV7-9 TGTGCCAGCAGTGCTCAGACTAGCACAGATACGCAGTATTTT CASSAQTSTDTQYF
TRBJ2-1 17 . TRBD2 TRBV11-2 TGTGCCAGCAGCTTAAGACTTGTACTAGCGGGCCACAATGAGCAGTTCTTC CASSLRLVLAGHNEQFF
TRBJ2-2 17 . TRBD2 TRBV28 TGTGCCAGCAGTGAGGCCCGACTAGCGGGAGTACTCGGGGAGCTGTTTTTT CASSEARLAGVLGELFF
TRBJ1-2 16 few TRBD1 TRBV5-1 TGCGCCAGCAGCTTGGTGGGACAGGGTCCTAACTATGGCTACACCTTC CASSLVGQGPNYGYTF
TRBJ1-1 13 . . TRBV11-3 TGTGCCAGCAGCCTATTCATGAACACTGAAGCTTTCTTT CASSLFMNTEAFF
TRBJ1-2 17 . TRBD1 TRBV28 TGTGCCAGCAGTTTATTCCCGCCGAGACAGGGAAACTATGGCTACACCTTC CASSLFPPRQGNYGYTF
TRBJ2-2 15 . . TRBV28 TGTGCCAGCAGTTTGTCTAGCCGCTCCACCGGGGAGCTGTTTTTT CASSLSSRSTGELFF
TRBJ2-1 12 . . TRBV11-1 TGTGCCAGCAGCTTAGGTCATGAGGGGCAGTTCTTC CASSLGHEGQFF
TRBJ2-1 14 . . TRBV28 TGTGCCAGCAGTTTGGCTCCAGGGTACAATGAGCAGTTCTTC CASSLAPGYNEQFF
TRBJ1-1 12 few . TRBV5-1 TGCGCCAGCAGCTCGGGATCCACTGAAGCTTTCTTT CASSSGSTEAFF
TRBJ1-5 20 . TRBD1 TRBV3-1/TRBV3-2 TGTGCCAGCAGCCCGGATACCCCCTCCGGGACAGGAATTAGCAATCAGCCCCAGCATTTT CASSPDTPSGTGISNQPQHF
TRBJ1-5 13 . TRBD1 TRBV19 TGTGCCAGTAGTAAACAGGGGAGTCAGCCCCAGCATTTT CASSKQGSQPQHF
TRBJ2-1 12 . . TRBV3-1/TRBV3-2 TGTGCCAGCAGCCACGACTTCGGTGAGCAGTTCTTC CASSHDFGEQFF
TRBJ1-2 14 . . TRBV6-5 TGTGCCAGCAGTTACTCGGGGGGGCGAGATGGCTACACCTTC CASSYSGGRDGYTF
TRBJ2-3 13 . TRBD1 TRBV7-3 TGTGCCAGCAGCGGACAGGGTTTTGATACGCAGTATTTT CASSGQGFDTQYF
TRBJ1-2 13 . . TRBV16 TGTGCCAGCAGCCAATCTAGGGACAAGGGCTACACCTTC CASSQSRDKGYTF